In its sample, the clone carrying this T cell receptor beta chain was seen a few times. This record comes from a study of T-cell reconstitution after alpha-beta-depleted transplantation in children. During its preparation, the TCRbeta library received unique molecular identifiers. One entry per CDR3 protein results from TCRdb running MiXCR on the PCR reads. The table has fewer than 120,000 distinct CDR3 sequences, 9% to 12% seen once. The CDR3 spans 13 residues. The germline CDR1 and CDR2 sequences are GTSNPN and SVGIG (reference sequence). The V gene lost 2 bases and the J gene lost 8 bases, with 12 bases spanning the gap.

The sequence was obtained from a human donor who donated a stem cell graft to a child with acute lymphoblastic leukemia. This chain uses TRBV30 with TRBJ1-4; D gene uncertain. Specimen: PBMCs from the stem cell graft donor, collected from the stem cell graft. CDR3 amino acids: CAWSPRTGEKLFF. DNA for the CDR3: TGTGCCTGGAGTCCTCGAACCGGGGAAAAACTGTTTTTT.